Each of the 2 T cell receptor beta chains below was sequenced from the same sample in a study of blood T cell repertoires in COVID-19 (dated by TCRdb to 2018 to 2021). Library preparation used the immunoSEQ multiplex PCR assay. TCRdb limited this immuneACCESS table to in-frame rearrangements with V and J called. A share of clones is missing; checked studies link under half to unresolved V genes, and the rest is unexplained. Across this sample there are 170,000 or so clones, with around 87% seen only once. The biggest ten clones account for 9.5% to 15% of the sample. Sequenced sample: peripheral blood. The receptors were gathered from a woman aged 70-85 years with COVID-19, enrolled during active disease.

The V and J genes are TRBV30 and TRBJ1-5, with unresolved D. Germline V gives CDR1 GTSNPN, CDR2 SVGIG (reference sequence). The CDR3 runs to 13 residues. V was clipped by 4 bases and J by 0 bases, with 7 bases between them. The CDR3 protein is CAWKQNSNQPQHF. DNA for the CDR3: TGTGCCTGGAAACAGAATAGCAATCAGCCCCAGCATTTT.

The chain recombines TRBV6-5 with TRBJ2-7, with D maybe TRBD1 (6 bases). Trimming removed 3 bases from V and 3 bases from J, with 18 bases in between. This CDR3 comprises 16 residues. The germline V gene encodes CDR1 MNHEY and CDR2 SVGAGI. CDR3 protein: CASSYQDSSFHYEQYF. CDR3 sequence (DNA): TGTGCCAGCAGTTATCAGGACAGTAGTTTCCACTACGAGCAGTACTTC.